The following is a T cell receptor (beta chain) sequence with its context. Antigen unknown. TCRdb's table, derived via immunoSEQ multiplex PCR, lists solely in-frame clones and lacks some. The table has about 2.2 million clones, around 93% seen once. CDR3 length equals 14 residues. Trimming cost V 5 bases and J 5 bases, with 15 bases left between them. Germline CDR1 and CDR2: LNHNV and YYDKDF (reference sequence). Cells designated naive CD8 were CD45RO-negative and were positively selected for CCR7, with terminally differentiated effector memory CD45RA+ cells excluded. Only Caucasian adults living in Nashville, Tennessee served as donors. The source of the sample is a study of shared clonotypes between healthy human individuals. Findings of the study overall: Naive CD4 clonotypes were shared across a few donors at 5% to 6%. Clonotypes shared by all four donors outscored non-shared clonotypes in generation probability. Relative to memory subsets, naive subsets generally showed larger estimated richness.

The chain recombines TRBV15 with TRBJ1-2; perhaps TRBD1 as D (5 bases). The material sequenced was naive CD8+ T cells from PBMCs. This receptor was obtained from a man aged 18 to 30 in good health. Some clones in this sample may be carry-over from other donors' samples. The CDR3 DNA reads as TGTGCCACCAGCTCAAGGACGGGGGGGTATGGCTACACCTTC. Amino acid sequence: CATSSRTGGYGYTF.